Each of the 2 T cell receptor beta chains below was sequenced from the same sample in a study of cytotoxic CD8 clonotypes in ibrutinib-treated CLL. The assay was immunoSEQ multiplex PCR, and TCRdb's table has in-frame clones only and misses some. The table includes some 160,000 clones, around 84% detected once. The sample consisted of PBMCs, taken after 12 months of ibrutinib treatment. The receptors derive from a human donor with chronic lymphocytic leukemia.

This chain joins TRBV15 and TRBJ2-1; D is unresolved. The CDR3 runs 15 residues. V was cut by 0 bases and J by 3 bases, with 9 bases left in between. Germline-derived CDR1 and CDR2 are LNHNV and YYDKDF (reference sequence). The DNA of the CDR3 is TGTGCCACCAGCAGAGAGATAGGCCGCTACAATGAGCAGTTCTTC. This codes for CATSREIGRYNEQFF.

This chain links TRBV28 with TRBJ2-2; TRBD2 aligns across 8 bases. V shed 5 bases and J 8 bases; nucleotides not matched to a gene: 13. The CDR3 is 16 residues long. Per the germline V gene, CDR1 is MDHEN and CDR2 is SYDVKM. Here the CDR3 DNA reads TGTGCCAGCAGTGTACCGGGACTAGGCGACATGGGGGAGCTGTTTTTT. This codes for CASSVPGLGDMGELFF.